A single count supports the clone carrying this T cell receptor beta chain. Its antigen remains unidentified. This entry belongs to a study of cytomegalovirus exposure and HLA in healthy donors. Overall study: Prior work identified some 120 million unique TCR beta sequences in some 180 million T cells. Findings and caveats of the study: Immune exposure information comprised only CMV serostatus. The study put 150 to 200 TCR beta chains on its list as cytomegalovirus-associated. Relative to equally common others, HLA-associated TCR beta chains showed greater clonal expansion in a later analysis.

In the PCR, 60 Vbeta and 13 Jbeta primers were used. Generated by immunoSEQ multiplex PCR, the TCRdb table keeps only in-frame clones and is missing some. The sample holds about 160,000 clones; over 70% are singletons and the top ten take 2.5% to 3%. Material for sequencing was PBMCs. The TCR originated in a woman in her forties or fifties in good health and CMV-seropositive.

The DNA for the CDR3 is TGCGCCAGCAGTGATCAGGCTTATAGCAATCAGCCCCAGCATTTT. It encodes CASSDQAYSNQPQHF. This chain joins TRBV10-2 and TRBJ1-5; D is uncertain. Germline CDR1 is WSHSY and CDR2 is SAAADI. Trimming stripped 3 bases from V and 0 bases from J, with 9 bases between. This CDR3 has 15 amino acids.